The 23 T cell receptor beta chains presented below share a single source sample, sequenced in a study of cytomegalovirus exposure and HLA in healthy donors. The PCR employed 60 Vbeta primers together with 13 Jbeta primers. The assay was immunoSEQ multiplex PCR, and TCRdb's table has in-frame clones only and misses some. The table has about 230,000 clones, 70% to 90% seen once; the top ten hold 0.2% to 0.25%. The specimen was PBMCs. The receptors come from a girl aged 2-10 years in good health and CMV-seronegative.

The chain is built from TRBV5-1 and TRBJ2-7; a possible D gene is TRBD1 (6 bases). V dropped 6 bases and J dropped 4 bases, with 20 bases sitting between them. CDR3 size: 15 residues. Per the germline V gene, CDR1 is SGHRS and CDR2 is YFSETQ. CDR3 sequence reads: CASTPTGSGLYEQYF. CDR3 nucleotide sequence: TGCGCCAGCACCCCAACAGGGAGTGGATTATACGAGCAGTACTTC. The whole variable domain, filled in from reference TRBV5-1 and TRBJ2-7, reads KAGVTQTPRYLIKTRGQQVTLSCSPISGHRSVSWYQQTPGQGLQFLFEYFSETQRNKGNFPGRFSGRQFSNSRSEMNVSTLELGDSALYLCASTPTGSGLYEQYFGPGTRLTVT.

The chain employs TRBV5-1 and TRBJ1-3; possibly TRBD1 for D (5 bases). This CDR3 spans 16 amino acids. Germline lookup yields CDR1 SGHRS and CDR2 YFSETQ. Deletions cut 4 bases from V and 0 bases from J, with 14 bases between. The CDR3 region is CASSAGPLSSGNTIYF. DNA for the CDR3: TGCGCCAGCAGCGCGGGACCGCTGAGCTCTGGAAACACCATATATTTT.

V usage is TRBV19 and J usage is TRBJ2-5; no clear D gene. From germline, CDR1 is LNHDA and CDR2 SQIVND (reference sequence). This CDR3 region has 13 residues. V was clipped by 2 bases and J by 0 bases, with 4 bases between them. As DNA, the CDR3 is TGTGCCAGTAGTATACAGGACCAAGAGACCCAGTACTTC. Translated: CASSIQDQETQYF.

This chain uses TRBV30 with TRBJ2-1, with 9 bases fitting TRBD2. Germline V lookup: CDR1 GTSNPN, CDR2 SVGIG (reference sequence). The CDR3 consists of 14 residues. Trimming took 4 bases from V and 7 from J; bases not matched to a gene: 8. CDR3 in amino acids: CAWNVRGGRNEQFF. Written as DNA, the CDR3 is TGTGCCTGGAACGTGCGGGGGGGCCGAAATGAGCAGTTCTTC.

The V and J genes are TRBV10-3 and TRBJ2-5, with TRBD2 matching over 9 bases. Trimming cost V 2 bases and J 9 bases; bases outside gene matches: 16. CDR1 and CDR2 from the germline V gene are ENHRY and SYGVKD. The CDR3 has 17 residues. CDR3 region: CAISEPILAGRAGAQYF. The CDR3 nucleotides read TGTGCCATCAGTGAGCCGATCCTAGCGGGGAGGGCAGGGGCCCAGTACTTC.

The J gene is TRBJ1-2, the V gene TRBV20-1; 8 bases agree with TRBD1. The CDR3 spans 11 residues. Germline loops: CDR1 DFQATT, CDR2 SNEGSKA (reference sequence). V shed 6 bases, J shed 8 bases, and the junction held 5 bases outside the gene matches. The CDR3 coding sequence is TGCAGTGCACAGACAGGGGTCGGCTACACCTTC. It yields the protein CSAQTGVGYTF.

The rearrangement joins TRBV27 to TRBJ1-3; 8 bases fit TRBD1. Germline values: CDR1 MNHEY, CDR2 SMNVEV (reference sequence). Losses at the gene ends were 6 bases for V and 0 bases for J; bases not matched to a gene: 10. This CDR3 comprises 17 residues. DNA for the CDR3: TGTGCCAGCAGGAAGGAGACAGGGGCCCTCTCTGGAAACACCATATATTTT. Its translation is CASRKETGALSGNTIYF.

The gene calls are TRBV27 and TRBJ2-7; 11 nucleotides align to TRBD2. CDR1 is MNHEY and CDR2 is SMNVEV in the germline V gene (reference sequence). The CDR3 is 15 residues long. Trimming cost V 4 bases and J 3 bases; bases outside gene matches: 5. Here the CDR3 DNA reads TGTGCCAGCAGTTGGCTAGCGGGAGGAATCTACGAGCAGTACTTC. Its protein is CASSWLAGGIYEQYF.

The V and J genes are TRBV18 and TRBJ1-6; D is unclear. Trimming cost V 1 base and J 8 bases, with 15 bases left between them. Germline CDR1 is KGHSH and CDR2 is LQKENI. This CDR3 contains 16 residues. The CDR3, as DNA: TGTGCCAGCTCACCACGGGAGAGAGGGTCGGATTCACCCCTCCACTTT. Its translation is CASSPRERGSDSPLHF.

The gene calls are TRBV2 and TRBJ1-6; D remains ambiguous. The CDR3 has 14 amino acids. Germline CDR1 is SNHLY and CDR2 is FYNNEI. The V and J ends lost 5 bases and 5 bases respectively, with 10 bases between them. The CDR3 here is CASSLQPDNSPLHF. The CDR3 DNA is TGTGCCAGCAGTTTACAGCCGGATAATTCACCCCTCCACTTT.

The V and J genes are TRBV21-1 and TRBJ1-2; the table's TRBD1 call for D was not verified on the DNA. TRBV21-1 is labeled a pseudogene. CDR3 length: 12 residues. CDR3 DNA sequence: TGTGCCAGCAGCCCACAGGGCACTGGCTACACCTTC. It is translated as CASSPQGTGYTF.

The rearrangement links TRBV6-6 to TRBJ2-7; TRBD1 matches at 7 bases. V dropped 7 bases and J dropped 5; count of bases not matched to a gene: 8. CDR3 size: 13 residues. Germline lookup yields CDR1 MNHNY and CDR2 SVGAGI (reference sequence). The CDR3 spells CASNEGARNEQYF. As DNA, the CDR3 is TGTGCCAGCAACGAGGGGGCGCGGAACGAGCAGTACTTC.

V is TRBV2 and J is TRBJ2-7, with 12 bases aligning to TRBD2. Germline values: CDR1 SNHLY, CDR2 FYNNEI. CDR3 size: 15 residues. Trimming at V came to 3 bases and at J to 2 bases, leaving 2 bases not matched to a gene. CDR3 DNA sequence: TGTGCCAGCAGTGATAGGACTAGCGGGGCCTACGAGCAGTACTTC. This sequence encodes CASSDRTSGAYEQYF.

V usage is TRBV6-4 and J usage is TRBJ2-3; 13 bases map to TRBD2. J gave up 3 bases and V 11 bases, and 8 bases lay outside the gene matches. Germline CDR1 reads MRHNA; CDR2 reads SNTAGT. CDR3 length equals 15 residues. CDR3 sequence (DNA): TGTGCCCGATGGACTAGCGGGAGAAAGACAGATACGCAGTATTTT. Its translation: CARWTSGRKTDTQYF.

This chain's CDR3 is CASSYSQGIGDEQYF. DNA for the CDR3: TGTGCCAGCAGTTACTCACAGGGGATTGGCGACGAGCAGTACTTC. The chain links TRBV6-6 to TRBJ2-7, with 7 bases aligning to TRBD1. Germline loops: CDR1 MNHNY, CDR2 SVGAGI (reference sequence). The trim removed 0 bases at V and 5 bases at J, leaving 7 bases unmatched. This CDR3 has 15 amino acids.

This rearrangement joins TRBV6-5 to TRBJ2-7, with TRBD1 as a possible D gene (7 bases). There are 16 residues in the CDR3. Germline V lookup: CDR1 MNHEY, CDR2 SVGAGI. Trimming took 2 bases from V and 3 from J, leaving 17 bases between them. The chain's CDR3 is CASSYQGRQGLYEQYF. CDR3 DNA: TGTGCCAGCAGTTACCAGGGACGACAGGGACTCTACGAGCAGTACTTC.

The V call is TRBV5-5, the J call TRBJ2-7; 9 nucleotides agree with TRBD2. The V gene's germline CDR1 is SGHKS and CDR2 YYEKEE (reference sequence). The CDR3 is made up of 16 amino acids. The V segment lost 2 bases and the J segment 3 bases; nucleotides outside the gene matches: 9. The CDR3 is CASSFGLAGPYYEQYF. In DNA, the CDR3 is TGTGCCAGCAGCTTCGGCCTAGCGGGGCCCTACTACGAGCAGTACTTC.

The chain is built from TRBV5-1 and TRBJ1-2, with 11 bases aligning to TRBD1. The CDR3 extends over 16 amino acids. The trim removed 7 bases at V and 4 bases at J, leaving 12 bases unmatched. Per the germline V gene, CDR1 is SGHRS and CDR2 is YFSETQ. CDR3: CASAQSGDRGIYGYTF. The CDR3 region has the DNA TGCGCCAGCGCCCAGTCGGGGGACAGGGGGATCTATGGCTACACCTTC.

This chain connects TRBV10-2 to TRBJ2-5; 9 bases map to TRBD1. Germline V gives CDR1 WSHSY, CDR2 SAAADI. With 7 bases clipped from V and 2 bases from J, the junction kept 5 bases outside the gene matches. This CDR3 has 14 amino acids. CDR3 protein: CASTPGTGQETQYF. The CDR3 region has the DNA TGCGCCAGCACCCCCGGGACAGGGCAAGAGACCCAGTACTTC.

The rearrangement links TRBV5-5 to TRBJ1-4; 7 positions agree with TRBD1. CDR3 length equals 15 residues. Germline assignment: CDR1 SGHKS and CDR2 YYEKEE (reference sequence). The junction had 4 bases not matched to a gene; V was cut back by 5 bases and J by 0 bases. The chain's CDR3 is CASSFDRATNEKLFF. The DNA of the CDR3 is TGTGCCAGCAGTTTTGACAGGGCAACTAATGAAAAACTGTTTTTT.

This chain links TRBV6-1 with TRBJ2-1; 9 bases match TRBD2. Germline V CDR1 and CDR2: MNHNS, SASEGT. The CDR3 length is 16 residues. Trimming removed 3 bases from V and 0 bases from J; junction bases left unmatched: 3. The CDR3 loop reads CASSETSGYSYNEQFF. CDR3 DNA: TGTGCCAGCAGTGAGACTAGCGGATACTCCTACAATGAGCAGTTCTTC.

The rearrangement uses TRBV4-1 and TRBJ1-2; 11 bases are a match to TRBD1. Unmatched junction bases numbered 8, after V lost 3 bases and J lost 8 bases. The CDR3 runs to 15 residues. Germline V lookup: CDR1 MGHRA, CDR2 YSYEKL. CDR3 DNA: TGCGCCAGCAGCCAGCCCGGGACAGGGGGGAAAGGCTACACCTTC. Its translation is CASSQPGTGGKGYTF.

The chain uses TRBV2 and TRBJ2-1, with TRBD2 matching 9 bases. The CDR3 consists of 13 residues. Germline trimming cut 6 bases from V and 9 bases from J; bases unmatched to any gene: 6. Per germline, CDR1 SNHLY and CDR2 FYNNEI. CDR3 in amino acids: CASRSGGTSEQFF. The CDR3 DNA sequence: TGTGCCAGCAGGAGCGGGGGGACTTCTGAGCAGTTCTTC.